This T cell receptor (beta chain) was profiled in a study of glioma-infiltrating T cells. Trimming removed 6 bases from V and 1 base from J; junction bases left unmatched: 6. This CDR3 region has 14 residues. Germline V gives CDR1 LNHDA, CDR2 SQIVND (reference sequence). A few counts support this clonotype. Amplification of TCR alpha and beta CDR3 regions from RNA used iRepertoire nested multiplex PCR. TCRdb reprocessed the multiplex PCR reads with MiXCR, giving one entry per CDR3 protein. The table records approximately 89,000 distinct CDR3 sequences, about 23% of them present only once. This receptor was identified in a human donor with low-grade glioma or glioblastoma, undergoing nonglioma brain surgery, or in good health (not recorded which). The sample consisted of glioma tissue, nonneoplastic brain tissue, or PBMCs (not recorded which). This chain links TRBV19 with TRBJ2-7; 7 bases match TRBD2. DNA for the CDR3: TGTGCCAGTAGCCCCCCCGGGGGGTCCTACGAGCAGTACTTC. Its protein is CASSPPGGSYEQYF. The variable domain in full, completed from reference TRBV19 and TRBJ2-7, reads DGGITQSPKYLFRKEGQNVTLSCEQNLNHDAMYWYRQDPGQGLRLIYYSQIVNDFQKGDIAEGYSVSREKKESFPLTVTSAQKNPTAFYLCASSPPGGSYEQYFGPGTRLTVT.